This is a list of T cell receptor beta chains from one sample in a study of cytomegalovirus exposure and HLA in healthy donors. The protocol was immunoSEQ multiplex PCR, while the TCRdb copy is restricted to in-frame clones and leaves out a portion. The repertoire consists of about 140,000 clones, with more than 70% occurring once and the leading ten covering around 3.4%. Sequenced material: PBMCs. These receptors were taken from a man aged 40-49 years in good health and CMV-seronegative. The CDR3 runs from the conserved cysteine through the conserved F or W.

j_gene | v_gene | CDR3aa
TRBJ1-1 | TRBV27 | CASSPPDSLEDTEAFF
TRBJ1-2 | TRBV7-3 | CASSFDRDYGYTF
TRBJ2-3 | TRBV5-1 | CASSGTGATDTQYF
TRBJ2-3 | TRBV28 | CASSLLGSTPQYF
TRBJ2-1 | TRBV28 | CASSFLLGGYNEQFF
TRBJ2-7 | TRBV5-4 | CASSSVNHEQYF
TRBJ2-1 | TRBV5-1 | CASGREESSYNEQFF
TRBJ1-2 | TRBV4-2 | CASSQVWAMGQRNYGYTF
TRBJ1-2 | TRBV28 | CASSPGNRRGYTF
TRBJ1-1 | TRBV4-2 | CASSQEQWTMNTEAFF
TRBJ1-5 | TRBV7-9 | CASSLGGSPQHF
TRBJ1-4 | TRBV4-3 | CASSQDWAGVGSKLFF
TRBJ2-6 | TRBV7-9 | CAIGRGAGANVLTF
TRBJ2-5 | TRBV7-3 | CASSDPYGQGAIGQETQYF
TRBJ1-2 | TRBV6-5 | CASSLPGQGEIGYTF
TRBJ1-2 | TRBV9 | CASSVEALYYPNYGYTF
TRBJ2-7 | TRBV7-2 | CASSLVRSGEIYEQYF
TRBJ1-3 | TRBV7-6 | CASSFGLTSGNTIYF
TRBJ2-5 | TRBV29-1 | CSVGQGYF
TRBJ2-2 | TRBV19 | CASLGGETNTGELFF
TRBJ1-5 | TRBV6-5 | CASSLSFYQPQHF
TRBJ1-5 | TRBV7-8 | CASSSNRGRLEPQHF
TRBJ1-6 | TRBV19 | CASSIWDRDNSPLHF
TRBJ1-1 | TRBV27 | CASYQTGLNTEAFF
TRBJ2-1 | TRBV2 | CASSDGVYSYNEQFF
TRBJ1-4 | TRBV5-1 | CASSFRGTQEKLFF
TRBJ2-1 | TRBV6-1 | CATLAAGPYNEQFF
TRBJ1-1 | TRBV5-1 | CASSVLLGVGTGGPDGTEAFF
TRBJ2-3 | TRBV6-4 | CASGSEGGGSTDTQYF
TRBJ1-2 | TRBV7-2 | CASSLRQITNYGYTF
TRBJ1-1 | TRBV10-2 | CASSDTRLGGKTEAFF
TRBJ2-3 | TRBV28 | CASTMSGGTDTQYF
TRBJ2-1 | TRBV6-5 | CASSRDRGRNEQFF
TRBJ1-2 | TRBV5-4 | CASSSSDRGGGYTF
TRBJ2-1 | TRBV5-1 | CASSLTPSSSYNEQFF
TRBJ1-3 | TRBV5-4 | CASSLSVGPGNTIYF
TRBJ1-2 | TRBV30 | CAWSERQGGYTF
TRBJ2-7 | TRBV19 | CASSRDRAYEQYF
TRBJ2-2 | TRBV10-2 | CASNEPGNTGELFF
TRBJ1-1 | TRBV11-2 | CASSRTGNTEAFF
TRBJ1-5 | TRBV6-1 | CASSEWRTDNQPQHF
TRBJ1-5 | TRBV2 | CASSEGQGLGPQHF
TRBJ2-5 | TRBV7-9 | CASSPRQPQETQYF
TRBJ2-5 | TRBV6-5 | CASSYTGGGGQETQYF
TRBJ1-1 | TRBV2 | CASSEALRVDTEAFF
TRBJ2-5 | TRBV5-1 | CASSPGQATETQYF
. | TRBV5-4 | CASSHGLAGGDEQYF
TRBJ1-3 | TRBV7-2 | CASSLVGEFGNTIYF
TRBJ1-1 | TRBV5-4 | CASSPDSSSSSAEAFF
TRBJ1-4 | TRBV6-6 | CASSSAGEKLFF
TRBJ2-1 | TRBV6-5 | CASSLIIGDENNEQFF
TRBJ1-5 | TRBV27 | CASSSGRGNQPQHF
. | TRBV19 | CASSLTGSSYEQYF